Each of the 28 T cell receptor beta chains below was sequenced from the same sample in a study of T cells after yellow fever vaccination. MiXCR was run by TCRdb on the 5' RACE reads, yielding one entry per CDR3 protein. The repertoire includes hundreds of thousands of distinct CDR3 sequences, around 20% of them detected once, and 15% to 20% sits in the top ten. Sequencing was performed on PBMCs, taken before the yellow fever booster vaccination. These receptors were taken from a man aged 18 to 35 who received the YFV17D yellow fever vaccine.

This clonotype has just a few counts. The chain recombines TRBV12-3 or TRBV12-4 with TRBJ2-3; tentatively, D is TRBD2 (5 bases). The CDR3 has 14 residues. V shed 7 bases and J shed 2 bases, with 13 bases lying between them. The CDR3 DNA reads TGTGCCAGCACCAAAGCGGTACCCACAGATACGCAGTATTTT. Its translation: CASTKAVPTDTQYF.

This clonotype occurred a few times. The CDR3 sequence: CASSWGTSQLRETQYF. The CDR3, as DNA: TGCGCCAGCAGCTGGGGGACTAGCCAACTCCGGGAGACCCAGTACTTC. This sequence joins TRBV5-1 and TRBJ2-5; TRBD2 matches 9 bases. Germline V gives CDR1 SGHRS, CDR2 YFSETQ. This CDR3 is built from 16 residues. V shed 3 bases and J 5 bases; nucleotides not matched to a gene: 11.

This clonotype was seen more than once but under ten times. The CDR3 protein is CASSDPGVGVTDTQYF. For the CDR3, the DNA is TGTGCCAGCAGCGATCCCGGGGTAGGAGTCACAGATACGCAGTATTTT. This chain uses TRBV9 with TRBJ2-3, with a weak D call TRBD2 (5 bases). The germline V and J ends were trimmed by 3 bases and 2 bases, with 16 bases remaining between them. Germline V gives CDR1 SGDLS, CDR2 YYNGEE. The CDR3 has 16 amino acids.

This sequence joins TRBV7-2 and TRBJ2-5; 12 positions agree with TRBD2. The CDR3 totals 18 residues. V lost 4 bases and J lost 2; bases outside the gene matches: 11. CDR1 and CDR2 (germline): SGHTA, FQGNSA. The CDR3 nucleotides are TGTGCCAGCAGCTCCCCTCTAGCGGGGGGGCCGGGGCAAGAGACCCAGTACTTC. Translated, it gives CASSSPLAGGPGQETQYF.

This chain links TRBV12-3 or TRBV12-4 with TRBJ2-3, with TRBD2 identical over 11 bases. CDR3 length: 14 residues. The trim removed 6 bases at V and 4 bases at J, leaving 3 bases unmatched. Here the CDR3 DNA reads TGTGCCAGCAGAGGGACTAGCGGCCCAGATACGCAGTATTTT. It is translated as CASRGTSGPDTQYF.

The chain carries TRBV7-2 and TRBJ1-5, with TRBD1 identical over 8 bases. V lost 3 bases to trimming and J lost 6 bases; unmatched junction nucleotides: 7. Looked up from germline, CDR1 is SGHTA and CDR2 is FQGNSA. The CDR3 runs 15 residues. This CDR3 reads CASSLMRQGSQPQHF. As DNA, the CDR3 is TGTGCCAGCAGCTTGATGAGACAGGGGAGTCAGCCCCAGCATTTT. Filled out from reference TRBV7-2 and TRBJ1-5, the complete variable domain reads GAGVSQSPSNKVTEKGKDVELRCDPISGHTALYWYRQSLGQGLEFLIYFQGNSAPDKSGLPSDRFSAERTGGSVSTLTIQRTQQEDSAVYLCASSLMRQGSQPQHFGDGTRLSIL.

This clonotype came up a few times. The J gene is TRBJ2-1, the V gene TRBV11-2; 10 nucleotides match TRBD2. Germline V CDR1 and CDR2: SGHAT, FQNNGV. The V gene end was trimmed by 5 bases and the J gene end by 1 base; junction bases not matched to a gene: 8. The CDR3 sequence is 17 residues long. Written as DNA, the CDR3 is TGTGCCAGCAGCACCGATTTTAGCGGGGGGTCCTACAATGAGCAGTTCTTC. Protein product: CASSTDFSGGSYNEQFF.

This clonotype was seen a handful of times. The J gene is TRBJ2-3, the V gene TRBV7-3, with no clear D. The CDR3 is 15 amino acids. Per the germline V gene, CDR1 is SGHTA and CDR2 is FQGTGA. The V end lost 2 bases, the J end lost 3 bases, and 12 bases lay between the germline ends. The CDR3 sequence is CASSLARASTDTQYF. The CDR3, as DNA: TGTGCCAGCAGCTTAGCCCGGGCCTCGACAGATACGCAGTATTTT.

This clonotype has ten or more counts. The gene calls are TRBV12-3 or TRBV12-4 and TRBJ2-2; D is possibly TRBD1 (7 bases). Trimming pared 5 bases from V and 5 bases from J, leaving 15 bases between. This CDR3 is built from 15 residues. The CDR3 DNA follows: TGTGCCAGCAGTCCGAGACAGGGAGGAACCGGGGAGCTGTTTTTT. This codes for CASSPRQGGTGELFF.

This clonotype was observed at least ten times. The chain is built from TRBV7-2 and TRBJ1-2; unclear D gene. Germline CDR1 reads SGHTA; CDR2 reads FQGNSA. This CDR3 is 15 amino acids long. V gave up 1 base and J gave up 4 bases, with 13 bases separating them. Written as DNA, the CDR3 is TGTGCCAGCAGCTTAGGTCCAGGAACTATCTATGGCTACACCTTC. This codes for CASSLGPGTIYGYTF.

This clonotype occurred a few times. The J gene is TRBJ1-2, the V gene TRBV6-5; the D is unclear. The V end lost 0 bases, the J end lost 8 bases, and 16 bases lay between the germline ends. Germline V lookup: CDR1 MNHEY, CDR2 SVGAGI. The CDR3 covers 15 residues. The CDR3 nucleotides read TGTGCCAGCAGTTACTCGAATGAGGGTTCGTGGGGCTACACCTTC. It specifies CASSYSNEGSWGYTF.

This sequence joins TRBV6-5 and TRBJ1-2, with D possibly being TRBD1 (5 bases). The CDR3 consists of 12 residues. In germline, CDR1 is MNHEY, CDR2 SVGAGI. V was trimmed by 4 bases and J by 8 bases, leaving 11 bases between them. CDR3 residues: CASSSRDGGYTF. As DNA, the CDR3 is TGTGCCAGCAGTTCGCGGGACGGCGGCTACACCTTC.

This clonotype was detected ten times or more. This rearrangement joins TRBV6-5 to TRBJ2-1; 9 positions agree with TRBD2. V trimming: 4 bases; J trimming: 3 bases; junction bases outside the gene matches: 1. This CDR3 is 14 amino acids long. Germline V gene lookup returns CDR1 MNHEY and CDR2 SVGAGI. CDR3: CASSLAGDYNEQFF. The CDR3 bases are TGTGCCAGCAGTTTAGCGGGGGACTACAATGAGCAGTTCTTC.

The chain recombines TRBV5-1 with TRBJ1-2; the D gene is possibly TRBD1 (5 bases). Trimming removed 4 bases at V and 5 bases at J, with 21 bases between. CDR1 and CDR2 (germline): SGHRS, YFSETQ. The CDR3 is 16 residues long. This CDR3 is CASSPGRVGQLYGYTF. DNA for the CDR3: TGCGCCAGCAGCCCTGGCCGGGTGGGGCAGCTTTATGGCTACACCTTC.

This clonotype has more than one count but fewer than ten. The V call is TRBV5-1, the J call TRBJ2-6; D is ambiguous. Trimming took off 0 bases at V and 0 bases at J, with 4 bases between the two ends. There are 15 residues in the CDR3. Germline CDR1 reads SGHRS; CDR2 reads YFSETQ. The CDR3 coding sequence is TGCGCCAGCAGCTTGGTGCGCTCTGGGGCCAACGTCCTGACTTTC. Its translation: CASSLVRSGANVLTF.

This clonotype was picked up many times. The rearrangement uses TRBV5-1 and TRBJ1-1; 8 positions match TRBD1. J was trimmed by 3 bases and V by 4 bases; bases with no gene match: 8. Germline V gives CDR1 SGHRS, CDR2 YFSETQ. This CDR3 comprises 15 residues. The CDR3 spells CASSLSTGVYTEAFF. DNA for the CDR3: TGCGCCAGCAGCCTCTCGACAGGGGTGTACACTGAAGCTTTCTTT.

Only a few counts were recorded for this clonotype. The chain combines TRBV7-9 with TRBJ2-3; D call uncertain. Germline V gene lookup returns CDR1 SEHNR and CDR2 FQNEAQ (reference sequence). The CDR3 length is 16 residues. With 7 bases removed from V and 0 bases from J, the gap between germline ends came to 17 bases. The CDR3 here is CASNGRMSSSTDTQYF. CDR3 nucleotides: TGTGCCAGCAACGGACGGATGTCTTCTAGCACAGATACGCAGTATTTT.

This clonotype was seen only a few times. Here the CDR3 DNA reads TGCAGCGTGGTACAGGGCCCTATGAACACTGAAGCTTTCTTT. This gives the protein CSVVQGPMNTEAFF. This chain uses TRBV29-1 with TRBJ1-1; possibly TRBD1 for D (6 bases). In germline, CDR1 is SQVTM, CDR2 ANQGSEA. Between the trimmed V and J ends, which lost 6 bases and 0 bases, there was a span of 14 bases. This CDR3 region has 14 residues.

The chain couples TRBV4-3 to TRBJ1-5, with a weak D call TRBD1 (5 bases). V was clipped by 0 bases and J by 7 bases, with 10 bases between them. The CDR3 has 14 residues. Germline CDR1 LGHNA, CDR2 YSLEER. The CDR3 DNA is TGCGCCAGCAGCCAAGATCAAGGGGTGCAGCCCCAGCATTTT. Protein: CASSQDQGVQPQHF.

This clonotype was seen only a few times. The chain's CDR3 is CASSRGGGETQYF. CDR3 bases: TGTGCCAGCAGCCGAGGGGGGGGAGAGACCCAGTACTTC. The V gene is TRBV7-2, the J gene TRBJ2-5; tentatively, D is TRBD2 (7 bases). Germline V gene data show CDR1 as SGHTA and CDR2 as FQGNSA. V lost 5 bases and J 4 bases, leaving 11 bases between the germline ends. The CDR3 has 13 residues.

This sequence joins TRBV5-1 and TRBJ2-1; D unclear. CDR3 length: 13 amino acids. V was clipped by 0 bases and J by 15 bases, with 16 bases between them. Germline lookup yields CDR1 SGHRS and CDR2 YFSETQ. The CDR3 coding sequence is TGCGCCAGCAGCTTGGCCGTTCCAAGTGGAACGTTCTTC. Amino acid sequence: CASSLAVPSGTFF. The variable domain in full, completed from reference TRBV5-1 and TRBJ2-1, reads KAGVTQTPRYLIKTRGQQVTLSCSPISGHRSVSWYQQTPGQGLQFLFEYFSETQRNKGNFPGRFSGRQFSNSRSEMNVSTLELGDSALYLCASSLAVPSGTFFGPGTRLTVL.

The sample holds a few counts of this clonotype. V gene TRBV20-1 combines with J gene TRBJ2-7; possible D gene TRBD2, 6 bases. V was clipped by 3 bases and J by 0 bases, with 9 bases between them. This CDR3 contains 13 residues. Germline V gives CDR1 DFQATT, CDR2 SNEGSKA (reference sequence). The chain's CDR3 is CSASGGSSYEQYF. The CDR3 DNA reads TGCAGTGCTAGCGGGGGAAGCTCCTACGAGCAGTACTTC.

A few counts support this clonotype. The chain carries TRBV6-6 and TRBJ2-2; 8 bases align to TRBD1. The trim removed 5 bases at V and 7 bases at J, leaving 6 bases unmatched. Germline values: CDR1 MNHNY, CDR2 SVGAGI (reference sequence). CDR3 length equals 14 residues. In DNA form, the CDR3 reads TGTGCCAGCAGTCCCGACAGGGGCGGCGGGGAGCTGTTTTTT. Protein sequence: CASSPDRGGGELFF.

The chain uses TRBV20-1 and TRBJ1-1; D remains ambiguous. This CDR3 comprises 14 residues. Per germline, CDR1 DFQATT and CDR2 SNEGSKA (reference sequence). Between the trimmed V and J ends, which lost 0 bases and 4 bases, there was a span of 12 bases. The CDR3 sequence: CSAREGGPGTEAFF. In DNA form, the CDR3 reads TGCAGTGCTAGAGAAGGAGGCCCGGGCACTGAAGCTTTCTTT.

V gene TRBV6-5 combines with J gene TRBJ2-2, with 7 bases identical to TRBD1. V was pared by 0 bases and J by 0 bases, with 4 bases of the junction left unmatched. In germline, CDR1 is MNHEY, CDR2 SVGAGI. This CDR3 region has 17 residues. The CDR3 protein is CASSYSTGFTNTGELFF. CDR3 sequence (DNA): TGTGCCAGCAGTTACTCGACAGGGTTTACGAACACCGGGGAGCTGTTTTTT.

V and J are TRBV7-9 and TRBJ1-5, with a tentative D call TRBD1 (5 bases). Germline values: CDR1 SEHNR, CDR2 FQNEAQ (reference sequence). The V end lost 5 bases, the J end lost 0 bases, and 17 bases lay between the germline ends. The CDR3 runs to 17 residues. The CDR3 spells CASSRGRGQYSNQPQHF. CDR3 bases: TGTGCCAGCAGCAGGGGACGAGGGCAATATAGCAATCAGCCCCAGCATTTT.

CDR3 in DNA: TGTGCCAGCAGCTTAGGTCCCGTGAACACTGAAGCTTTCTTT. Protein product: CASSLGPVNTEAFF. This chain uses TRBV7-2 with TRBJ1-1; D not certain. Germline V lookup: CDR1 SGHTA, CDR2 FQGNSA. The CDR3 extends over 14 amino acids. V dropped 1 base and J dropped 0 bases, with 6 bases sitting between them.

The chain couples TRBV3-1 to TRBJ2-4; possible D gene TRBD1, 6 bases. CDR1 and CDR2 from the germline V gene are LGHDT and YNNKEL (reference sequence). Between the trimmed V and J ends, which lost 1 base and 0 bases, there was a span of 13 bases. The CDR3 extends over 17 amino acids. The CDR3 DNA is TGTGCCAGCAGCCAAGGCGACAGGACCATAGCCAAAAACATTCAGTACTTC. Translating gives CASSQGDRTIAKNIQYF.